This T cell receptor (beta chain) is from a study of CD8+CD57+ T cells in acquired aplastic anemia. Overall study: Mean DNA quantity obtained from sorted CD4+ and CD8+ cells was around 3.2 ug. Healthy CD8+ samples averaged around 10 million reads. Notes on the study in general: Patients and controls had CD8+ Simpson's diversity values that were not significantly distinct. The same twenty-nine CD8+ CDR3 sequences occurred in patients and in controls.

In regard to this clonotype: What it binds is not known.

CDR1 MGHDK and CDR2 SYGVNS come from the germline V gene. Trimming removed 7 bases at V and 6 bases at J, with 13 bases between. The CDR3 covers 12 residues. The study profiled TCR beta VDJ and CDR3 using genomic DNA as template. TCRdb used MiXCR to reprocess the reads, holding one entry per CDR3 protein. Here the sample spans about 160,000 distinct CDR3 sequences, about 48% being singletons. This sequence was found in a human donor in good health. This rearrangement joins TRBV25-1 to TRBJ2-7; D uncertain. What was sequenced was sorted CD4+, CD8+, or CD8+CD57+ T cells (not recorded which) from PBMCs. CDR3 loop: CASNLALGEQYF. In DNA, the CDR3 is TGTGCCAGCAATCTGGCGTTGGGCGAGCAGTACTTC.